These T cell receptor beta chains were read from a single sample in a study of T cells in Graves' hyperthyroidism and ophthalmopathy. MiXCR, applied by TCRdb to the multiplex PCR reads, yields one record per CDR3 protein. The table includes about 700,000 distinct CDR3 sequences, 45% detected once. The sequencing sample was made of peripheral blood or thyroid tissue (not recorded which). These receptors were taken from an adult man with Graves' disease, either hyperthyroidism or ophthalmopathy (not recorded which). CDR3s include the opening cysteine and the closing phenylalanine or tryptophan. Fields, in order: V gene, clone size, CDR3 protein. Size values are once, few and many counts, or a class for expanded clones, and some rows have none.

V gene: TRBV7-8
clone size: NA
CDR3 protein: CASSLALGSGALDSYEQYF

V gene: TRBV19
clone size: many
CDR3 protein: CASSMDSQPQHF

V gene: TRBV7-9
clone size: NA
CDR3 protein: CASTVTGGHQPQHF

V gene: TRBV7-6
clone size: many
CDR3 protein: CASSLEGDGETQYF

V gene: TRBV9
clone size: NA
CDR3 protein: CASSPQGAGIHTEAFF

V gene: TRBV7-2
clone size: NA
CDR3 protein: CASSHGGRAQETQYF

V gene: TRBV7-9
clone size: NA
CDR3 protein: CASSSRTGGFEKLFF

V gene: TRBV10-3
clone size: many
CDR3 protein: CAIRSSGGGGTEAFF

V gene: TRBV5-1
clone size: NA
CDR3 protein: CASSLDSGTGELFF

V gene: TRBV7-6
clone size: few
CDR3 protein: CASSFGQNPTNEKLFF

V gene: TRBV20-1
clone size: NA
CDR3 protein: CSASRRTGVSSYNSPLHF

V gene: TRBV7-9
clone size: NA
CDR3 protein: CASSLGSRDRGDYEQYF

V gene: TRBV10-3
clone size: once
CDR3 protein: CAISEGQGANVLTF

V gene: TRBV5-1
clone size: NA
CDR3 protein: CASSLDPDANYGYTF

V gene: TRBV29-1
clone size: NA
CDR3 protein: CSVATGEGQPQHF

V gene: TRBV2
clone size: NA
CDR3 protein: CASKGSTFSSGNTIYF

V gene: TRBV29-1
clone size: NA
CDR3 protein: CSVAERGHTF

V gene: TRBV10-3
clone size: NA
CDR3 protein: CAIGRTARTGANVLTF

V gene: TRBV4-1
clone size: NA
CDR3 protein: CASSQDQGAWGNTIYF

V gene: TRBV19
clone size: NA
CDR3 protein: CASSPGPGPNSPLHF

V gene: TRBV7-9
clone size: few
CDR3 protein: CASKGGRANHQYF

V gene: TRBV11-1
clone size: NA
CDR3 protein: CARSRTYYEQYF

V gene: TRBV9
clone size: many
CDR3 protein: CASSVGGRGPQHF

V gene: TRBV5-4
clone size: few
CDR3 protein: CATLDRGVRETQYF

V gene: TRBV6-6
clone size: many
CDR3 protein: CASSSYSGPADF

V gene: TRBV7-7
clone size: NA
CDR3 protein: CASSLGQGAGYGYTF

V gene: TRBV10-3
clone size: NA
CDR3 protein: CAISEGSKETQYF

V gene: TRBV2
clone size: few
CDR3 protein: CASSGGAVNGYTF

V gene: TRBV6-6
clone size: many
CDR3 protein: CASRLAQADYGYTF

V gene: TRBV9
clone size: NA
CDR3 protein: CASSSAQPQHF

V gene: TRBV19
clone size: NA
CDR3 protein: CASSIPTAHPSPLHF

V gene: TRBV7-2
clone size: NA
CDR3 protein: CASSPTNIGLDQPQHF

V gene: TRBV24-1
clone size: once
CDR3 protein: CATSEPGTGDTGELFF

V gene: TRBV15
clone size: NA
CDR3 protein: CATIQGANTGELFF

V gene: TRBV12-2
clone size: few
CDR3 protein: CASRLVRAGSQHF

V gene: TRBV20-1
clone size: NA
CDR3 protein: CSARDSSLNTEAFF

V gene: TRBV7-4
clone size: NA
CDR3 protein: CASSWGPGTGEETQYF

V gene: TRBV24-1
clone size: NA
CDR3 protein: CATSARVDRDYGYTF

V gene: TRBV2
clone size: NA
CDR3 protein: CASSEGQGHEQYF

V gene: TRBV7-7
clone size: NA
CDR3 protein: CASSPDNVRETQYF

V gene: TRBV7-9
clone size: NA
CDR3 protein: CASSLGGGQGYSPLHF

V gene: TRBV12-3/TRBV12-4
clone size: few
CDR3 protein: CASNPRVGEKLFF

V gene: TRBV7-9
clone size: few
CDR3 protein: CASSSDSGTSYEQYF

V gene: TRBV7-9
clone size: NA
CDR3 protein: CASSLTGKGTEAFF

V gene: TRBV7-2
clone size: NA
CDR3 protein: CASSPEGVNTEAFF